This passage covers 17 T cell receptor beta chains from one sample sequenced in a study of CD8 T cells in Susac syndrome. The RNA input was about 0.5 to 1 ug, and it was reverse transcribed with random hexamers. TCRdb re-analysed the immunoSEQ multiplex PCR reads in MiXCR, keeping a single row per CDR3 protein. Here the sample spans approximately 150,000 distinct CDR3 sequences, approximately 94% being singletons. Specimen: CD4+ T cells from PBMCs. The receptors stem from a human donor in good health.

This clonotype was seen just once. The V gene is TRBV12-3 or TRBV12-4, the J gene TRBJ1-2; the match to TRBD1 covers 7 bases. The CDR3 contains 14 residues. The V segment lost 5 bases and the J segment 8 bases; nucleotides outside the gene matches: 11. The CDR3 reads CASSRQGSMFGYTF. CDR3 bases: TGTGCCAGCAGTCGACAGGGTTCTATGTTCGGCTACACCTTC.

This rearrangement joins TRBV30 to TRBJ1-4; D is ambiguous. V was clipped by 2 bases and J by 4 bases, with 14 bases between them. The CDR3 loop spans 15 amino acids. CDR1 GTSNPN and CDR2 SVGIG come from the germline V gene (reference sequence). In DNA form, the CDR3 reads TGTGCCTGGAGTCAAGGAGGGAGTAGTAATGAAAAACTGTTTTTT. Protein sequence: CAWSQGGSSNEKLFF.

This rearrangement joins TRBV4-2 to TRBJ1-3; D gene ambiguous. Germline-derived CDR1 and CDR2 are LGHNA and YNFKEQ. This CDR3 has 16 residues. The V gene lost 0 bases and the J gene lost 3 bases, with 12 bases spanning the gap. In DNA form, the CDR3 reads TGTGCCAGCAGCCAAGAACCAGAAGTAGGTGGAAACACCATATATTTT. It specifies CASSQEPEVGGNTIYF.

This clonotype appeared once. The rearrangement uses TRBV2 and TRBJ1-1, with 10 bases that match TRBD1. Trimming took 7 bases from V and 1 from J; bases not matched to a gene: 3. CDR1 is SNHLY, CDR2 FYNNEI, per germline. This CDR3 is built from 14 residues. The CDR3 DNA reads as TGTGCCAGCAAGCGGGACAGGGGGAACACTGAAGCTTTCTTT. Translation gives CASKRDRGNTEAFF.

This clonotype showed up just a few times. The V call is TRBV6-2 or TRBV6-3, the J call TRBJ1-3; no definite D call. Per germline, CDR1 MNHEY and CDR2 SVGEGT. The CDR3 contains 14 residues. The V gene lost 2 bases and the J gene lost 2 bases, with 7 bases spanning the gap. CDR3 sequence: CASSYAGPGNTIYF. The CDR3 nucleotides are TGTGCCAGCAGTTACGCGGGCCCTGGAAACACCATATATTTT.

The rearrangement uses TRBV3-1 and TRBJ2-1, with 11 bases lining up with TRBD2. The length of the CDR3 is 15 residues. In germline, CDR1 is LGHDT, CDR2 YNNKEL (reference sequence). The V and J ends lost 4 bases and 5 bases, in that order; junction bases with no gene match: 4. CDR3 residues: CASSRRLAGHNEQFF. The CDR3 DNA reads TGTGCCAGCAGCCGAAGACTAGCGGGACACAATGAGCAGTTCTTC.

The rearrangement links TRBV27 to TRBJ2-3; 13 nucleotides line up with TRBD2. V was clipped by 6 bases and J by 2 bases; unmatched bases: 5. The CDR3 loop spans 16 amino acids. Germline V gene data show CDR1 as MNHEY and CDR2 as SMNVEV (reference sequence). Written as DNA, the CDR3 is TGTGCCAGCAGCCAAGGGACTAGCGGGATCACAGATACGCAGTATTTT. Encoded protein: CASSQGTSGITDTQYF.

The chain recombines TRBV11-2 with TRBJ2-7; 8 bases fit TRBD2. The CDR3 contains 16 residues. The germline gives CDR1 SGHAT, CDR2 FQNNGV. The V gene end was trimmed by 5 bases and the J gene end by 5 bases; junction bases not matched to a gene: 14. The CDR3 loop reads CASSTPGGVSGNEQYF. CDR3 nucleotide sequence: TGTGCCAGCAGCACTCCCGGGGGGGTCAGCGGGAACGAGCAGTACTTC.

V usage is TRBV6-6 and J usage is TRBJ2-5, with TRBD2 as a possible D gene (6 bases). Germline CDR1 reads MNHNY; CDR2 reads SVGAGI (reference sequence). The CDR3 has 15 amino acids. Deletions cut 9 bases from V and 2 bases from J, with 19 bases between. CDR3 DNA sequence: TGTGCCAGGCTGGCTAGCGCTCAGAAACAAGAGACCCAGTACTTC. Translating gives CARLASAQKQETQYF.

V usage is TRBV12-3 or TRBV12-4 and J usage is TRBJ2-1; 7 nucleotides agree with TRBD1. The CDR3 length is 16 residues. V was pared by 7 bases and J by 0 bases, with 9 bases of the junction left unmatched. Here the CDR3 DNA reads TGTGCCAGCAACACCGGGACAGCTGGCTCCTACAATGAGCAGTTCTTC. Protein: CASNTGTAGSYNEQFF.

The V gene is TRBV20-1, the J gene TRBJ2-1; TRBD2 agrees at 11 bases. The CDR3 sequence is 15 residues long. V was pared by 0 bases and J by 9 bases, with 7 bases of the junction left unmatched. Germline V CDR1 and CDR2: DFQATT, SNEGSKA (reference sequence). CDR3 coding DNA: TGCAGTGCTAGAGATGTAGCGGGAGGGATGGGTGAGCAGTTCTTC. Amino acid sequence: CSARDVAGGMGEQFF.

This rearrangement joins TRBV6-2 or TRBV6-3 to TRBJ2-1, with 10 nucleotides matching TRBD2. The CDR3 is 14 amino acids. J gave up 7 bases and V 6 bases, and 6 bases lay outside the gene matches. Germline CDR1 reads MNHEY; CDR2 reads SVGEGT. The CDR3 bases are TGTGCCAGCAGGGCTAGCGGGAGTAGGAATGAGCAGTTCTTC. Protein product: CASRASGSRNEQFF.

V gene TRBV4-2 combines with J gene TRBJ1-2, with a weak D call TRBD1 (5 bases). Trimming removed 1 base at V and 4 bases at J, with 13 bases between. This CDR3 contains 15 residues. Germline V gives CDR1 LGHNA, CDR2 YNFKEQ. CDR3 bases: TGTGCCAGCAGCCAAGGTACGGGGGACTTCTATGGCTACACCTTC. Its translation is CASSQGTGDFYGYTF.

The gene calls are TRBV7-2 and TRBJ2-5; D might be TRBD1 (5 bases). This CDR3 region has 13 residues. The V and J ends lost 4 bases and 0 bases respectively, with 6 bases between them. Germline CDR1 reads SGHTA; CDR2 reads FQGNSA. The CDR3 region is CASSSGYQETQYF. The CDR3 bases are TGTGCCAGCAGCTCAGGGTACCAAGAGACCCAGTACTTC.

This rearrangement joins TRBV6-5 to TRBJ2-7, with D hard to call. The V gene's germline CDR1 is MNHEY and CDR2 SVGAGI. CDR3 size: 14 residues. V was pared by 10 bases and J by 1 base, with 17 bases between. The CDR3 sequence is CATKGPGTSYEQYF. The CDR3 DNA sequence: TGTGCCACCAAGGGCCCGGGCACTTCCTACGAGCAGTACTTC.

This sequence joins TRBV6-2 or TRBV6-3 and TRBJ1-5; possible D gene TRBD1, 5 bases. V was clipped by 8 bases and J by 4 bases, with 12 bases between them. The CDR3 contains 13 residues. Germline assignment: CDR1 MNHEY and CDR2 SVGEGT. CDR3 in DNA: TGTGCCAGCCATGGACACCGTAATCAGCCCCAGCATTTT. This sequence encodes CASHGHRNQPQHF.

This clonotype was seen only once. The chain is built from TRBV30 and TRBJ2-1; 9 nucleotides line up with TRBD2. The germline V gene encodes CDR1 GTSNPN and CDR2 SVGIG (reference sequence). CDR3 size: 15 residues. Unmatched junction bases numbered 8, after V lost 2 bases and J lost 6 bases. This CDR3 is CAWSKGLAGFNEQFF. The CDR3 DNA reads TGTGCCTGGAGTAAGGGCCTAGCGGGATTCAATGAGCAGTTCTTC.